Below, one TCR beta chain is given with its context. The antigen remains unidentified. This record belongs to a study of siplizumab effects on memory and regulatory T cells. The repertoire was sequenced with immunoSEQ multiplex PCR; TCRdb's copy has only in-frame clones and lacks some. The data contain tens of thousands of clones, roughly nine tenths of them singletons. General observations from the study: Proliferating siplizumab-culture Treg suppressive function went unconfirmed. Naive T cells appeared more varied than memory cells and looked like key alloresponse contributors.

The sequenced sample was CD8+ T cells sorted from blood. The clonotype originates from a human donor in good health.

CDR3 loop: CASSPSSPAGEQYF. CDR3 nucleotide sequence: TGTGCCAGCAGTCCCTCCTCCCCGGCGGGCGAGCAGTACTTC. The chain has TRBV27 and TRBJ2-7, with TRBD2 as a possible D gene (5 bases). The germline V gene encodes CDR1 MNHEY and CDR2 SMNVEV (reference sequence). V gave up 5 bases and J gave up 6 bases, with 17 bases separating them. The CDR3 runs 14 residues.